The 7 T cell receptor beta chains below were found in one sample sequenced in a study of shared clonotypes between healthy human individuals. Only in-frame clones appear in the TCRdb table, and some are missing; sequencing was by immunoSEQ multiplex PCR. This sample has 2 million to 2.5 million clones; approximately 94% occur once, and the top ten carry 0.13%. Input material: naive CD4+ T cells sorted from blood. The subset was: CD45RA+ positively selected. These receptors were collected from a man in his late teens or twenties in good health.

The rearrangement uses TRBV11-2 and TRBJ2-5, with D unclear. This CDR3 region has 13 residues. Between the trimmed V and J ends, which lost 3 bases and 0 bases, there was a span of 5 bases. In germline, CDR1 is SGHAT, CDR2 FQNNGV. CDR3 in DNA: TGTGCCAGCAGCTTCGCAGACCAAGAGACCCAGTACTTC. It specifies CASSFADQETQYF.

The V gene is TRBV28, the J gene TRBJ1-2; 7 bases line up with TRBD1. V lost 3 bases to trimming and J lost 8 bases; unmatched junction nucleotides: 6. The CDR3 has 13 residues. CDR1 is MDHEN, CDR2 SYDVKM, per germline. The CDR3 DNA reads as TGTGCCAGCAGTTTCCGGGACAGAGTCGGCTACACCTTC. The encoded protein is CASSFRDRVGYTF.

Of note for this clone: This same CDR3 is encoded by further DNA sequences in the sample. The J gene is TRBJ2-7, the V gene TRBV2, with a possible D match to TRBD2 (5 bases). The CDR3 covers 14 residues. Trimming cost V 5 bases and J 0 bases, with 11 bases left between them. Germline CDR1 is SNHLY and CDR2 is FYNNEI. The CDR3 here is CASSSSGVSYEQYF. CDR3 DNA sequence: TGTGCCAGCAGTTCCAGCGGAGTCTCCTACGAGCAGTACTTC.

Turning to this clone: This CDR3 is also generated by other DNA sequences in the sample. The chain joins TRBV5-4 to TRBJ2-1; 12 bases are shared with TRBD2. V gave up 3 bases and J gave up 4 bases; unmatched junction bases: 2. Germline V gene data show CDR1 as SGHNT and CDR2 as YYREEE (reference sequence). This CDR3 is built from 15 residues. The DNA of the CDR3 is TGTGCCAGCAGCTCTGGGACTAGCGGGTACAATGAGCAGTTCTTC. It translates to CASSSGTSGYNEQFF.

J is TRBJ1-2 and V is TRBV10-3; 10 bases are a match to TRBD1. V dropped 10 bases and J dropped 5; count of bases not matched to a gene: 7. CDR3 length: 13 amino acids. Germline CDR1 reads ENHRY; CDR2 reads SYGVKD. CDR3 region: CATSGDRGYGYTF. In DNA, the CDR3 is TGTGCCACCTCCGGGGACAGGGGATATGGCTACACCTTC.

As to this clone: At the DNA level, this CDR3 is encoded by other sequences in the same sample as well. The gene calls are TRBV5-1 and TRBJ1-3, with unresolved D. This CDR3 region has 11 residues. V gave up 5 bases and J gave up 4 bases, with 4 bases separating them. From germline, CDR1 is SGHRS and CDR2 YFSETQ. In DNA, the CDR3 is TGCGCCAGCAGTGGCGGAAACACCATATATTTT. It codes for CASSGGNTIYF. Combining the CDR3 with reference TRBV5-1 and TRBJ1-3 gives the whole variable domain KAGVTQTPRYLIKTRGQQVTLSCSPISGHRSVSWYQQTPGQGLQFLFEYFSETQRNKGNFPGRFSGRQFSNSRSEMNVSTLELGDSALYLCASSGGNTIYFGEGSWLTVV.

This chain connects TRBV6-5 to TRBJ2-2; 8 positions agree with TRBD1. Trimming removed 10 bases from V and 4 bases from J; junction bases left unmatched: 11. Germline CDR1 reads MNHEY; CDR2 reads SVGAGI. The CDR3 contains 15 residues. The CDR3 sequence: CATRQGASGTGELFF. CDR3 coding DNA: TGTGCCACCCGTCAGGGGGCGTCGGGCACCGGGGAGCTGTTTTTT.